This T cell receptor beta chain was retrieved from a study of blood T cell repertoires in COVID-19. The CDR3 consists of 21 residues. With 4 bases clipped from V and 0 bases from J, the junction kept 18 bases outside the gene matches. Germline-derived CDR1 and CDR2 are MGHRA and YSYEKL. Generated by immunoSEQ multiplex PCR, the TCRdb table keeps only in-frame clones and is missing some. Seen here are roughly 120,000 clones, less than 75% observed once, and the top ten hold around 0.9%. Only a few counts were recorded for this clone. Sequencing was done on a sample of peripheral blood. The chain links TRBV4-1 to TRBJ2-2; 9 bases are shared with TRBD2. The TCR was taken from a human donor with acute or convalescent COVID-19. The donor label of this sample is uncertain. CDR3 residues: CASSLKGVFGLAGTNTGELFF. The DNA for the CDR3 is TGCGCCAGCAGCCTGAAAGGCGTCTTCGGTCTAGCGGGGACGAACACCGGGGAGCTGTTTTTT.